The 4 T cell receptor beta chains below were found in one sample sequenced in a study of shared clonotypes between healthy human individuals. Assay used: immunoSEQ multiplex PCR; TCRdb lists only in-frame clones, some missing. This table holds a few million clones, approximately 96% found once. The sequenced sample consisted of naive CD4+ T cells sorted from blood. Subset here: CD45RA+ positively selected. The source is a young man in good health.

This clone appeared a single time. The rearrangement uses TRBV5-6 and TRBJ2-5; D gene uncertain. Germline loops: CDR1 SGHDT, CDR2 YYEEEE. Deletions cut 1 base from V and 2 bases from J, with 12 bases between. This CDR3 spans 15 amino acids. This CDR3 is CASSLIHGSQETQYF. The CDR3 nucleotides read TGTGCCAGCAGCTTGATTCATGGCAGTCAAGAGACCCAGTACTTC. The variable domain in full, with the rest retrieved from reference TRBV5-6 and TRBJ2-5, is DAGVTQSPTHLIKTRGQQVTLRCSPKSGHDTVSWYQQALGQGPQFIFQYYEEEERQRGNFPDRFSGHQFPNYSSELNVNALLLGDSALYLCASSLIHGSQETQYFGPGTRLLVL.

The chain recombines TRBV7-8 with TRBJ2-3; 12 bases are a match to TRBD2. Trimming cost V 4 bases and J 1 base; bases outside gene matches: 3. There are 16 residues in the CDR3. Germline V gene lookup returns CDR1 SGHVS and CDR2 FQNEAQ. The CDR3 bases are TGTGCCAGCAGCTGGCTAGCGGGAGGGGGCACAGATACGCAGTATTTT. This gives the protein CASSWLAGGGTDTQYF. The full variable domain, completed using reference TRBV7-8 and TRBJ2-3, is GAGVSQSPRYKVAKRGQDVALRCDPISGHVSLFWYQQALGQGPEFLTYFQNEAQLDKSGLPSDRFFAERPEGSVSTLKIQRTQQEDSAVYLCASSWLAGGGTDTQYFGPGTRLTVL.

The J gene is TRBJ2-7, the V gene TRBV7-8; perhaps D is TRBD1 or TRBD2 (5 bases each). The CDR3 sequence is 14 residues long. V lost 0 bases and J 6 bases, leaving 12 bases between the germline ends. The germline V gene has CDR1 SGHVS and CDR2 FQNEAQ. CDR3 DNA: TGTGCCAGCAGCTTAGCCCTCCGGGACGCCGAGCAGTACTTC. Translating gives CASSLALRDAEQYF.

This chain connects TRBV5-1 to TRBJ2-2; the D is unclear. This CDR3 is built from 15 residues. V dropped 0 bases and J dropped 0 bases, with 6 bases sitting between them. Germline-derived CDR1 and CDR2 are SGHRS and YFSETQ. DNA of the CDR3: TGCGCCAGCAGCTTGGCCACAACGAACACCGGGGAGCTGTTTTTT. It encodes CASSLATTNTGELFF.